This TCR beta chain was recorded in a study of control samples from healthy donors and cancer patients. Method: immunoSEQ multiplex PCR; TCRdb's copy keeps in-frame clones and lacks some. The sample holds about 110,000 clones, approximately 82% seen once. About this clone: Other DNA sequences from this sample encode an identical CDR3 as well.

Trimming removed 0 bases from V and 3 bases from J, with 11 bases in between. The germline V gene has CDR1 SGHRS and CDR2 YFSETQ. This CDR3 spans 15 amino acids. The V gene is TRBV5-1, the J gene TRBJ2-3, with a tentative D call TRBD1 (6 bases). The receptor comes from a man between 18 and 29 years old in good health. The material sequenced was blood. For the CDR3, the DNA is TGCGCCAGCAGCTTGGGAACAGGGTTGACAGATACGCAGTATTTT. It codes for CASSLGTGLTDTQYF. The full variable domain, its missing parts supplied by reference TRBV5-1 and TRBJ2-3, is KAGVTQTPRYLIKTRGQQVTLSCSPISGHRSVSWYQQTPGQGLQFLFEYFSETQRNKGNFPGRFSGRQFSNSRSEMNVSTLELGDSALYLCASSLGTGLTDTQYFGPGTRLTVL.